This T cell receptor (beta chain) originates from a study of T cells in Graves' hyperthyroidism and ophthalmopathy. Template material for amplifying TCR beta CDR3 regions consisted of RNA transcripts. The HTBI primer set was used in a first-round RT-PCR of the TCR CDR3. Each CDR3 protein is one row after TCRdb ran MiXCR on the multiplex PCR reads. The sample carries 490,000 or so distinct CDR3 sequences, 15% to 20% recorded once. This CDR3 is 17 amino acids long. Germline lookup yields CDR1 ENHRY and CDR2 SYGVKD. The trim removed 0 bases at V and 2 bases at J, leaving 5 bases unmatched. In its sample, this clonotype was seen a few times. Its specificity is unknown. PBMCs came from more than 8.5 ml fresh peripheral blood. Regarding the study as a whole: In simple terms, a model built on 13 V-J features told ophthalmopathy apart from stable hyperthyroidism. Ophthalmopathy prediction by the model preceded onset by a median about 6.3 months.

This clonotype was obtained from a man aged 35-49 years with Graves' ophthalmopathy. The V gene is TRBV10-3, the J gene TRBJ2-5; 11 nucleotides agree with TRBD2. The specimen sequenced was blood. CDR3 nucleotides: TGTGCCATCAGTGAGTCACGGGGACTAGCGGCTCAAGAGACCCAGTACTTC. Translation: CAISESRGLAAQETQYF.